Sequencing of this T cell receptor beta chain was carried out in a study of OX40 agonist ivuxolimab in advanced cancers. The overall study: Patients received the agonistic anti-OX40 (CD134) antibody ivuxolimab.

This clone was detected only a few times. Its target is unknown. Baseline, cycle 4 day 1, and cycle 7 day 1 were the blood sampling points. Clones were read by immunoSEQ multiplex PCR, and TCRdb kept only the in-frame ones, dropping some. The sample consists of 25,000 to 30,000 clones, 65% to 80% of them appearing once. Study conclusions and caveats: The mean number of expanded clones was higher in CD8+ T cells than in CD4+. Among the nonresponders, some also had low normalized T-cell clonal expansion.

J lost 10 bases, V lost 1 base, and 6 bases had no gene match. CDR3 length: 15 residues. Germline CDR1 reads MNHEY; CDR2 reads SVGAGI. The sequences come from CD4+ or CD8+ T cells sorted from blood, collected in a trial of the OX40 agonist ivuxolimab. This sequence joins TRBV6-5 and TRBJ1-6; 8 nucleotides line up with TRBD1. The source of this sequence is an adult with an advanced solid tumor such as melanoma, head and neck, liver or kidney cancer. As DNA, the CDR3 is TGTGCCAGCAGTTACTTGGGACAGGATGGATCACCCCTCCACTTT. Amino acid sequence: CASSYLGQDGSPLHF.